This T cell receptor (beta chain) came from a study of shared clonotypes between healthy human individuals. Notes on the study in general: Across several donors, naive CD4 shared around 5.1%, naive CD8 under 4%, memory CD4 2% to 2.5%, memory CD8 0.4%.

What CD8 memory combined were CD45RO+ cells and CCR7-negative CD45RA+ TemRA cells. In regard to this clone: Its target is unknown.

Libraries were prepared by immunoSEQ multiplex PCR; TCRdb keeps only in-frame clonotypes and omits some of them. Of about 380,000 clones in the sample, approximately 97% were seen once. CDR3 length: 12 amino acids. Germline loops: CDR1 LNHNV, CDR2 YYDKDF (reference sequence). V dropped 5 bases and J dropped 10 bases, with 12 bases sitting between them. Input material: memory CD8+ T cells sorted from blood. Indicated subset: CD45RO+ cells pooled with CCR7-negative TemRA cells. The sequence came from a man in his thirties or forties in good health. V usage is TRBV15 and J usage is TRBJ2-1, with a tentative D call TRBD2 (6 bases). This chain's CDR3 is CATSSGVVEQFF. The CDR3, as DNA: TGTGCCACCAGCTCGGGGGTGGTGGAGCAGTTCTTC.